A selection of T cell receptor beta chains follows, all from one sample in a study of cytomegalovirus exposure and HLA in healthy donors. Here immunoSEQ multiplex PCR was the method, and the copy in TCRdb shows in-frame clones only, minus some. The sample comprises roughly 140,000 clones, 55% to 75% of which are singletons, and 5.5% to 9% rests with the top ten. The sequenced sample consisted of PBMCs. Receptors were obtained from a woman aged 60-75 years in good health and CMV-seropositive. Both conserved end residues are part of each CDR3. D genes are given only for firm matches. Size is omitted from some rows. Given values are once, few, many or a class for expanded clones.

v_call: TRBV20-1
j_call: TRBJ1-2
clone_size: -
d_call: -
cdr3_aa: CSAIEGGYTF
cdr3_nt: TGCAGTGCTATTGAGGGGGGGTACACCTTC

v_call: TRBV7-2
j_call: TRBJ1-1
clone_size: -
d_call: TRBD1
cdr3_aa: CASSLTGGTEAFF
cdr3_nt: TGTGCCAGCAGCTTAACAGGGGGCACTGAAGCTTTCTTT

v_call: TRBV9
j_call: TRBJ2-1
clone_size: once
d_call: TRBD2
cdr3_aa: CASSVGGTTLFEQFF
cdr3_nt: TGTGCCAGCAGCGTAGGTGGGACTACCCTTTTTGAGCAGTTCTTC

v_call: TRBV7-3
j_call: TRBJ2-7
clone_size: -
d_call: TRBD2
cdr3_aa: CASLETSGSSPDYEQYF
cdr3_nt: TGTGCCAGCTTGGAGACTAGCGGGAGTTCTCCTGACTACGAGCAGTACTTC

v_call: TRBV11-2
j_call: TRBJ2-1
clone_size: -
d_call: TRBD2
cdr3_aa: CASSYSSAGGQRDEQFF
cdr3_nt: TGTGCCAGCAGCTATAGCTCCGCGGGAGGGCAGAGGGATGAGCAGTTCTTC

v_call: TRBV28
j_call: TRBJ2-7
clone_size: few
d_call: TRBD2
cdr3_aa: CASGEISGAYEQYF
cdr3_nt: TGTGCCAGCGGTGAGATTAGCGGGGCCTACGAGCAGTACTTC

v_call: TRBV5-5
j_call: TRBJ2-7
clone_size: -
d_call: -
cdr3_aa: CASSLWSSFYEQYF
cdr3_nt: TGTGCCAGCAGCTTGTGGTCTAGTTTTTACGAGCAGTACTTC

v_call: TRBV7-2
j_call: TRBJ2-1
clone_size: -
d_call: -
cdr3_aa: CASTVQRNEQFF
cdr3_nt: TGTGCCAGCACCGTCCAGCGAAACGAGCAGTTCTTC

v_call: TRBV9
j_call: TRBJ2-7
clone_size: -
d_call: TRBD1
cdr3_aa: CASSVAPQDRGHEQYF
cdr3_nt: TGTGCCAGCAGCGTAGCCCCCCAGGACAGGGGGCACGAGCAGTACTTC

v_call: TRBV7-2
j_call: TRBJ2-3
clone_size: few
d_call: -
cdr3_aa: CASSQQYTDTQYF
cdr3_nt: TGTGCCAGCAGTCAACAGTACACAGATACGCAGTATTTT

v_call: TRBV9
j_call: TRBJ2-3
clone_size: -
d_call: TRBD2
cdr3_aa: CASSAPGGRDTQYF
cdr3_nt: TGTGCCAGCAGCGCTCCGGGAGGTCGAGATACGCAGTATTTT

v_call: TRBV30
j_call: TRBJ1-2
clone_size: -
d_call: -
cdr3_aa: CAWLRRAGQANYGYTF
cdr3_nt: TGTGCCTGGCTCAGGAGGGCAGGGCAAGCTAACTATGGCTACACCTTC

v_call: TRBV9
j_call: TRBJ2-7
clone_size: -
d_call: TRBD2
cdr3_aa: CASSVGTSSTYEQYF
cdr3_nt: TGTGCCAGCAGCGTAGGGACTAGCAGCACCTACGAGCAGTACTTC

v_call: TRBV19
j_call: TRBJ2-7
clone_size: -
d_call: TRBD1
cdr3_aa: CASSSDRESYEQYF
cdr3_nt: TGTGCCAGTAGTTCGGACAGGGAAAGCTACGAGCAGTACTTC

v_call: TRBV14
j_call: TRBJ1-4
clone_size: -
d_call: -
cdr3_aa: CASSKTAAANEKLFF
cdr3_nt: TGTGCCAGCAGCAAGACAGCTGCAGCTAATGAAAAACTGTTTTTT

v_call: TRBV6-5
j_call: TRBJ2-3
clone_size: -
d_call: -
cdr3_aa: CASSYQPAGTTDTQYF
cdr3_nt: TGTGCCAGCAGTTACCAGCCAGCAGGAACTACAGATACGCAGTATTTT

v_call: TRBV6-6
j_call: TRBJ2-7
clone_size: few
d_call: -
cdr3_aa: CASSPAGDSYEQYF
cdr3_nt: TGTGCCAGCAGTCCCGCGGGTGATTCCTACGAGCAGTACTTC

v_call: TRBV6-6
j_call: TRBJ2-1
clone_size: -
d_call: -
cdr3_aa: CASSLNNEQFF
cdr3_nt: TGTGCCAGCAGCCTAAACAATGAGCAGTTCTTC

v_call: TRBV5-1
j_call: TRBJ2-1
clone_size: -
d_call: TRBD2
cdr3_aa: CASSLGGRLAGLNEQFF
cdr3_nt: TGCGCCAGCAGCTTGGGGGGCCGGCTAGCGGGACTCAATGAGCAGTTCTTC

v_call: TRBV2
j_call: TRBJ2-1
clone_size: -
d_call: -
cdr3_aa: CASMSTGEKIEQFF
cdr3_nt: TGTGCCAGCATGTCAACGGGAGAAAAGATCGAGCAGTTCTTC

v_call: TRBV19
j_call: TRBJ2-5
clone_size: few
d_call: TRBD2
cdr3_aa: CASREGGETQYF
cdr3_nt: TGTGCCAGTCGGGAGGGAGGCGAGACCCAGTACTTC

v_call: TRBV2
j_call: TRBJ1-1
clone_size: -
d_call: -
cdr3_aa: CASSESLRQTTEAFF
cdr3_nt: TGTGCCAGCAGTGAATCCCTCCGACAGACGACTGAAGCTTTCTTT